This TCR beta chain emerged from a study of blood T cell repertoires in COVID-19. As for the study in general: Sites across the United States, Italy and Spain contributed samples from acute and convalescent COVID-19.

Followed over time, Seattle patients had been enrolled while infection was active. The V end lost 1 base, the J end lost 0 bases, and 12 bases lay between the germline ends. The CDR3 loop spans 17 amino acids. The germline V gene has CDR1 SGHVS and CDR2 FNYEAQ. The method was immunoSEQ multiplex PCR; TCRdb's version includes in-frame clones alone and lacks a portion of them. The sample records fewer than 350,000 clones, about 87% being singletons. Material for sequencing was peripheral blood. V usage is TRBV7-6 and J usage is TRBJ2-2, with TRBD2 as a possible D gene (7 bases). This TCR came from a woman between 25 and 40 years old with COVID-19, enrolled during active disease. The CDR3 nucleotides read TGTGCCAGCAGCTTAGTTGGGGGGGCGACGAACACCGGGGAGCTGTTTTTT. Protein sequence: CASSLVGGATNTGELFF.